The clone carrying this T cell receptor (beta chain) was detected only a few times. The sample originates from a study of blood T cell repertoires in COVID-19. Overall study: Spain, Italy and the United States supplied samples that represented acute and convalescent COVID-19. T cells, B-cell-depleted T cells, or PBMCs supplied cDNA or gDNA.

CDR1 is LGHNA and CDR2 is YSLEER in the germline V gene. CDR3 length: 15 residues. Trimming took 4 bases from V and 2 from J; bases not matched to a gene: 7. How the authors handled the data: How many nucleated cells were present was estimated from reference gene primer amplification. Repertoires were generated with immunoSEQ multiplex PCR, while TCRdb's copy carries only in-frame clones and drops some. That table gives V, J and clone size, and the DNA gave D and trimming. Of 94,000 or so clones in the sample, more than 70% were seen once. Material: peripheral blood. The TCR was taken from a woman of 80 years or more with active COVID-19. The chain links TRBV4-3 to TRBJ2-7; 8 nucleotides align to TRBD2. CDR3 sequence: CASSLQLADTYEQYF. The CDR3 nucleotides read TGCGCCAGCAGCCTTCAACTAGCGGATACCTACGAGCAGTACTTC.